Sequencing of this T cell receptor (beta chain) was carried out in a study of cytomegalovirus exposure and HLA in healthy donors. Germline V gene sequence: CDR1 MNHNY, CDR2 SVGAGI (reference sequence). Unmatched junction bases numbered 13, after V lost 8 bases and J lost 2 bases. The CDR3 is made up of 16 amino acids. On this clone itself: What it recognizes is unknown.

PCR was performed using 60 Vbeta and 13 Jbeta primers. Using immunoSEQ multiplex PCR, the repertoire was profiled, and TCRdb retains in-frame clones only, with some absent. There are some 150,000 clones in the sample; approximately 90% occur only once, and more than 4.5% lies in the top ten. General study results and limits: Donor immune exposure was known only as CMV serostatus. Altogether, 160 or so TCR beta chains were recorded as cytomegalovirus-associated. Relative to the approximately 670-donor mean, N-insertions were reportedly fewer in an Asian-associated ancestry cluster in a later analysis. Specificity of three CMV-associated chains for CMV antigens was verified in vitro.

What was sequenced was PBMCs. The chain links TRBV6-6 to TRBJ2-3; 7 nucleotides match TRBD2. This TCR came from a woman in her 30s in good health and CMV-seronegative. Here the CDR3 reads CASSRSGRAPTDTQYF. The CDR3 region has the DNA TGTGCCAGCTCCCGATCAGGGAGGGCCCCCACAGATACGCAGTATTTT.